The subject of this entry is one T cell receptor (beta chain). V lost 6 bases and J lost 5; bases outside the gene matches: 7. CDR3 length equals 14 residues. Germline assignment: CDR1 KGHSH and CDR2 LQKENI. This sample was included in a study of T cell changes during pregnancy in multiple sclerosis. Sequencing was performed with immunoSEQ multiplex PCR; in TCRdb, only in-frame clones are kept and a portion is missing. The data hold some 47,000 clones, with approximately 96% observed a single time. The receptor comes from a female donor with multiple sclerosis, enrolled in a pregnancy study. This chain connects TRBV18 to TRBJ2-3, with 8 positions matching TRBD1. The source material was peripheral blood, sampled in the second trimester of pregnancy. The chain's CDR3 is CASSSGTGGDTQYF. The DNA for the CDR3 is TGTGCCAGCTCTTCCGGGACAGGAGGAGATACGCAGTATTTT. Based on the CDR3 plus reference TRBV18 and TRBJ2-3, the full variable domain is NAGVMQNPRHLVRRRGQEARLRCSPMKGHSHVYWYRQLPEEGLKFMVYLQKENIIDESGMPKERFSAEFPKEGPSILRIQQVVRGDSAAYFCASSSGTGGDTQYFGPGTRLTVL.